Sequencing of this T cell receptor (beta chain) was carried out in a study of breast tumors, draining lymph nodes, adjacent tissues. Overall study findings and caveats: Luminal-like breast cancer showed significantly greater tumor-nontumor repertoire similarity than basal-like breast cancer did. Findings are consistent with lymph node origin and intratumoral expansion of most tumor T cells. Tumors had less TCR diversity than lymph nodes, more than nontumor tissue. Data only fit, rather than demonstrated, lymph node origin of most tumor T cells.

This clonotype was detected ten times or more. What it binds is unknown. The lymph nodes were axillary draining lymph nodes from breast cancer patients. MiXCR, run by TCRdb on the multiplex PCR reads, gives a single entry per CDR3 protein. The sample consists of 290,000 or so distinct CDR3 sequences, roughly 31% of them appearing once. The receptor was derived from a female donor with breast cancer. Some clones in this sample may be carry-over from other donors' samples. The sequenced sample was axillary lymph node tissue.

CDR3 sequence: CSARGGVVSNYGYTF. The CDR3 region has the DNA TGCAGTGCTAGAGGGGGGGTAGTTTCTAACTATGGCTACACCTTC. This chain links TRBV20-1 with TRBJ1-2; maybe TRBD1 (5 bases). The CDR3 loop spans 15 amino acids. V lost 1 base to trimming and J lost 0 bases, with 12 bases between them. Germline CDR1 and CDR2: DFQATT and SNEGSKA (reference sequence).